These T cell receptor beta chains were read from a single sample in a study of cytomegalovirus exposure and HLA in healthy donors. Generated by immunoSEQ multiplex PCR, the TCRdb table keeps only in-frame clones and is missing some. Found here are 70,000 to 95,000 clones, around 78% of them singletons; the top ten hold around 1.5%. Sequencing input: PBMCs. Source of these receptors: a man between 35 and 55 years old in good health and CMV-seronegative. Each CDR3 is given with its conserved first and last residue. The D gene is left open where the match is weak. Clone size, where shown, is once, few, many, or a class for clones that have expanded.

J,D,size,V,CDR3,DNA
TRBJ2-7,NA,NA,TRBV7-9,CSSSQTNYEQYF,TGTTCCAGCAGCCAGACAAACTACGAGCAGTACTTC
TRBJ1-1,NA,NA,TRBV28,CASRGGRNTEAFF,TGTGCCAGTCGTGGGGGGAGGAACACTGAAGCTTTCTTT
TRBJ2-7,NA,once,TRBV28,CASRLSGYEQYF,TGTGCCAGCAGGCTAAGCGGCTACGAGCAGTACTTC
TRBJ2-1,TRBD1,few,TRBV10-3,CAITKGDSRNEQFF,TGTGCCATCACCAAAGGGGACAGCAGGAATGAGCAGTTCTTC
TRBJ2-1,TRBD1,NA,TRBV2,CASRAYTRDRNLEGSYNEQFF,TGTGCCAGCAGGGCATATACCCGGGACAGGAACCTGGAAGGCTCCTACAATGAGCAGTTCTTC
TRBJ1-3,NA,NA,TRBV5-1,CASSLSSSGNTIYF,TGCGCCAGCAGCTTAAGTAGCTCTGGAAACACCATATATTTT
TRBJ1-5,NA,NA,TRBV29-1,CSAGGSSNQPQHF,TGCAGCGCCGGGGGGAGTAGCAATCAGCCCCAGCATTTT
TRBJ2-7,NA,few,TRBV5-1,CASSLAPQGRYEQYF,TGCGCCAGCAGCTTGGCCCCACAGGGGAGGTACGAGCAGTACTTC
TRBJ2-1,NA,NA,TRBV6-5,CASTGFNEQFF,TGTGCCAGCACCGGTTTTAATGAGCAGTTCTTC
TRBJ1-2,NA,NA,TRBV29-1,CSVLHGVNYGYTF,TGCAGCGTCCTACACGGGGTTAACTATGGCTACACCTTC
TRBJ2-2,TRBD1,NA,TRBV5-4,CASSLRQGSTGELFF,TGTGCCAGCAGCCTTCGACAGGGATCCACCGGGGAGCTGTTTTTT
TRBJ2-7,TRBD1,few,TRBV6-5,CASSYVQGVSYEQYF,TGTGCCAGCAGTTACGTCCAGGGGGTTTCCTACGAGCAGTACTTC
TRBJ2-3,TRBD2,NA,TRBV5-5,CASSLGAGAGDTQYF,TGTGCCAGCAGCTTGGGGGCGGGAGCGGGAGATACGCAGTATTTT
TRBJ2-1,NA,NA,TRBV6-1,CASTLLGSRDEQFF,TGTGCCAGCACCCTACTGGGTAGTCGGGATGAGCAGTTCTTC
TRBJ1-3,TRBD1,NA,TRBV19,CASSHRGTDSGNTIYF,TGTGCCAGTAGTCACCGGGGGACAGACTCTGGAAACACCATATATTTT
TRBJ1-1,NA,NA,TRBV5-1,CASSLTTPQVNTEAFF,TGCGCCAGCAGCTTGACTACCCCACAAGTGAACACTGAAGCTTTCTTT
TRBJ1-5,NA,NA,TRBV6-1,CASSWGPNQPQHF,TGTGCCAGCAGTTGGGGCCCCAATCAGCCCCAGCATTTT
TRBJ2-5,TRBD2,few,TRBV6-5,CASSHGAGDQETQYF,TGTGCCAGCAGTCACGGCGCGGGAGACCAAGAGACCCAGTACTTC
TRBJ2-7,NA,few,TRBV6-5,CASSYSGSVPFEQYF,TGTGCCAGCAGTTACTCGGGTAGCGTCCCCTTCGAGCAGTACTTC
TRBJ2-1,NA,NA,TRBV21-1,CASSSRDRSTNEQFF,TGTGCCAGCAGCTCCCGGGACAGGAGTACCAATGAGCAGTTCTTC
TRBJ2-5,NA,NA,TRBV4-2,CASSQDWASETQYF,TGTGCCAGCAGCCAAGATTGGGCTAGCGAGACCCAGTACTTC